These T cell receptor beta chains were read from a single sample in a study of blood T cell repertoires in COVID-19. The protocol was immunoSEQ multiplex PCR, while the TCRdb copy is restricted to in-frame clones and leaves out a portion. The sample includes tens of thousands of clones, about nine tenths of them seen just once. The sample taken for sequencing was peripheral blood. These TCRs come from a human donor in a cohort sampled during active COVID-19. Both conserved end residues are part of each CDR3. The D gene is left open where the match is weak. Clone size is not always given. Where it is, it says once, few, many or a class for expanded clones.

cdr3_aa cdr3_nt clone_size v_call d_call j_call
CASGVLATNEKLFF TGTGCTAGTGGGGTATTAGCAACTAATGAAAAACTGTTTTTT NA TRBV12-5 NA TRBJ1-4
CASSQPGLGDNEQFF TGTGCCAGCAGCCAACCGGGACTAGGGGACAATGAGCAGTTCTTC once TRBV4-2 TRBD2 TRBJ2-1
CASSIQQGGEQYF TGTGCCAGCAGCATCCAACAGGGCGGGGAGCAGTACTTC NA TRBV7-8 NA TRBJ2-7
CASSPRAGDYNEQFF TGTGCCAGCTCACCACGCGCCGGGGACTACAATGAGCAGTTCTTC NA TRBV18 NA TRBJ2-1
CASSHTSGGFNEQFF TGTGCCAGCAGCCATACTAGCGGGGGCTTCAATGAGCAGTTCTTC once TRBV14 TRBD2 TRBJ2-1
CASSSIQLAGGRDEQFF TGTGCCAGCAGCTCAATACAACTAGCGGGGGGGCGAGATGAGCAGTTCTTC NA TRBV7-2 TRBD2 TRBJ2-1
CASNLRGGNTIYF TGTGCCAGTAACCTCAGGGGTGGAAACACCATATATTTT NA TRBV19 NA TRBJ1-3
CASSLLLAGGKQFF TGTGCCAGCAGCTTGTTGCTAGCGGGGGGAAAGCAGTTCTTC NA TRBV5-4 TRBD2 TRBJ2-1
CASSYARGVGEQYF TGTGCCAGCAGCTATGCCAGGGGCGTCGGCGAGCAGTACTTC NA TRBV3-1/TRBV3-2 NA TRBJ2-7
CASRGQGSNQPQHF TGCGCCAGCAGAGGACAGGGGAGCAATCAGCCCCAGCATTTT NA TRBV10-2 TRBD1 TRBJ1-5
CSVEVFGTRSSYEQYF TGCAGCGTTGAAGTTTTCGGGACAAGGAGCTCCTACGAGCAGTACTTC NA TRBV29-1 NA TRBJ2-7
CASSQVTDSLNTEAFF TGCGCCAGCAGCCAAGTAACGGACAGCTTGAACACTGAAGCTTTCTTT NA TRBV4-1 NA TRBJ1-1
CASSLGSSGQETQYF TGTGCCAGCAGCTTAGGCTCTAGCGGACAAGAGACCCAGTACTTC NA TRBV11-3 TRBD2 TRBJ2-5
CASSFPGWVGYTF TGTGCCAGCAGCTTCCCGGGATGGGTTGGCTACACCTTC NA TRBV5-6 NA TRBJ1-2
CASSARTGNTEAFF TGTGCCAGCAGCGCCAGGACAGGGAACACTGAAGCTTTCTTT NA TRBV6-6 TRBD1 TRBJ1-1
CASSETPGGSETQYF TGTGCCAGCAGTGAAACCCCGGGGGGTTCTGAGACCCAGTACTTC medium-sized TRBV6-1 TRBD2 TRBJ2-5
CASSLVTGGEGGYTF TGTGCCAGCAGCTTAGTAACAGGGGGGGAAGGTGGCTACACCTTC once TRBV7-2 TRBD1 TRBJ1-2
CATLEGRGPYNEKLFF TGTGCCACCCTAGAGGGCAGGGGGCCTTACAATGAAAAACTGTTTTTT NA TRBV7-8 TRBD1 TRBJ1-4
CASSLRSSYNEQFF TGTGCCAGCAGCTTACGGAGCTCCTACAATGAGCAGTTCTTC NA TRBV7-9 NA TRBJ2-1
CASSQGGQSSYNSPLHF TGCGCCAGCAGCCAAGGCGGGCAAAGCTCCTATAATTCACCCCTCCACTTT NA TRBV4-1 NA TRBJ1-6
CASSFLAPSTDTQYF TGTGCCAGCAGTTTCCTAGCCCCTAGCACAGATACGCAGTATTTT NA TRBV27 NA TRBJ2-3
CASSLRTGPIYEQYF TGTGCCAGCAGCTTAAGGACAGGACCGATCTACGAGCAGTACTTC NA TRBV4-2 TRBD1 TRBJ2-7
CASSLALFMETNEKLFF TGTGCCAGCAGCTTGGCCCTTTTCATGGAGACTAATGAAAAACTGTTTTTT NA TRBV7-9 NA TRBJ1-4
CASSPRDWLNEQFF TGTGCCAGCTCACCGAGGGACTGGCTCAATGAGCAGTTCTTC NA TRBV18 NA TRBJ2-1
CASRSRGGDGKLFF TGTGCCAGCAGATCCCGGGGGGGGGACGGAAAACTGTTTTTT NA TRBV5-4 NA TRBJ1-4
CASSLGQINEQFF TGTGCCAGCAGCTTAGGACAGATCAATGAGCAGTTCTTC once TRBV7-2 NA TRBJ2-1
CASSTTTTSGNTIYF TGTGCCAGCTCGACAACGACCACCTCTGGAAACACCATATATTTT NA TRBV25-1 NA TRBJ1-3